This T cell receptor (beta chain) was profiled in a study of T cell changes during pregnancy in multiple sclerosis. Trimming took 7 bases from V and 0 from J; bases not matched to a gene: 5. There are 13 residues in the CDR3. Germline V CDR1 and CDR2: SQVTM, ANQGSEA. Some clones are missing from TCRdb's copy, which holds only in-frame ones; the method was immunoSEQ multiplex PCR. Altogether about 36,000 clones are present, roughly 92% being singletons, with the ten largest covering 0.43%. This chain joins TRBV29-1 and TRBJ1-1; 7 positions agree with TRBD1. The TCR originated in a female donor in good health, enrolled as a control in a pregnancy study. The sequences come from CD4+ T cells from peripheral blood mononuclear cells, collected in the third trimester of pregnancy. The CDR3 DNA reads TGCAGCGCCGTGGGACAGATGAACACTGAAGCTTTCTTT. Its protein product is CSAVGQMNTEAFF.